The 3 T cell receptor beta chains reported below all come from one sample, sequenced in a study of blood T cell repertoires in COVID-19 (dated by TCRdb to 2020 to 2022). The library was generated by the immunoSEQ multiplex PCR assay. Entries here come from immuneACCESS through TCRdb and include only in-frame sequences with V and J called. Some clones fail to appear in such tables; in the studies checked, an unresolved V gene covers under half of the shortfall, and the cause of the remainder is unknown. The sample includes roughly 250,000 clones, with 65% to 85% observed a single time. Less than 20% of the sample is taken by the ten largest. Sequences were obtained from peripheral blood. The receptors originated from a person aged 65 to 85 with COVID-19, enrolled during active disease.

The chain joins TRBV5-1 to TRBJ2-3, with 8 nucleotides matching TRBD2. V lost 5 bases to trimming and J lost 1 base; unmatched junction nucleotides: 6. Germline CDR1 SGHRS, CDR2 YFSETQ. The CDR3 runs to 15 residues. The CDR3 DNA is TGCGCCAGCAGTCTACTAGCGGCCCGCACAGATACGCAGTATTTT. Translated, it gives CASSLLAARTDTQYF.

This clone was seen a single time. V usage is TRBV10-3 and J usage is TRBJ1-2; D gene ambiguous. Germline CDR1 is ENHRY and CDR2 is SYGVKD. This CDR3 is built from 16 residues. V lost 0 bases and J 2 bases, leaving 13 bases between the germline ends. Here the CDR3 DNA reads TGTGCCATCAGTGAGTCGTCGGGTGTTTCGAACTATGGCTACACCTTC. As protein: CAISESSGVSNYGYTF.

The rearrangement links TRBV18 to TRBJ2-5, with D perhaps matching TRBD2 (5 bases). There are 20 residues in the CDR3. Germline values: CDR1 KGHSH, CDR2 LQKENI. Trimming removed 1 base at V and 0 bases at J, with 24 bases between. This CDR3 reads CASSPRPPYRERPYQETQYF. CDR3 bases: TGTGCCAGCTCACCACGCCCGCCGTATCGGGAAAGACCATACCAAGAGACCCAGTACTTC. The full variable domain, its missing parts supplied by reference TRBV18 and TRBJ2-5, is NAGVMQNPRHLVRRRGQEARLRCSPMKGHSHVYWYRQLPEEGLKFMVYLQKENIIDESGMPKERFSAEFPKEGPSILRIQQVVRGDSAAYFCASSPRPPYRERPYQETQYFGPGTRLLVL.